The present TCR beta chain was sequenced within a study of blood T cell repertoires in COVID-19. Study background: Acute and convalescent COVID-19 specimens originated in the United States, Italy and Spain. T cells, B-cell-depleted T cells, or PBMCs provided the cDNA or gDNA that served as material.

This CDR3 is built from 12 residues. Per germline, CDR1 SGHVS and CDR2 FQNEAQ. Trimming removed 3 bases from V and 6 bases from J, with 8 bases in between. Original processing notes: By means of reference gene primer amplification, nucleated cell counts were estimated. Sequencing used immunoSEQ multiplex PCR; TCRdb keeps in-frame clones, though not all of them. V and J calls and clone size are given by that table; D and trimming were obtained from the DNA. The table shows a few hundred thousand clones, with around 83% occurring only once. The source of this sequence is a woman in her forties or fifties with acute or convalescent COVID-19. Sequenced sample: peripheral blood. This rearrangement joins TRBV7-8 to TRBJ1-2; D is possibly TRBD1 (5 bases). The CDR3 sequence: CASSFARDGYTF. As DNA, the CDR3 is TGTGCCAGCAGCTTCGCCAGGGATGGCTACACCTTC.